What follows are 2 T cell receptor beta chains derived from one specimen sequenced in a study of blood T cells in healthy people across ages. The authors ran a second PCR of 7 to 11 cycles using a sample-barcoded 5' primer and a J-beta primer mix. TCRdb recomputed calls from the 5' RACE reads with MiXCR, one row per CDR3 protein. The data hold around 1.5 million distinct CDR3 sequences, with around 36% observed a single time. Specimen: blood. These receptor sequences come from a woman aged 30 to 39 in good health.

CDR3 coding DNA: TGTGCCAGCAGGCTCCGCAGGGATCTCTACGAGCAGTACTTC. Protein: CASRLRRDLYEQYF. The chain carries TRBV27 and TRBJ2-7; possible D gene TRBD1, 5 bases. Trimming left V 6 bases short and J 3 bases short, with 15 bases between. The CDR3 has 14 amino acids. The germline gives CDR1 MNHEY, CDR2 SMNVEV (reference sequence).

The V and J genes are TRBV3-1 and TRBJ2-3; D gene ambiguous. This CDR3 is 11 amino acids long. The V gene lost 2 bases and the J gene lost 7 bases, with 4 bases spanning the gap. Germline CDR1 is LGHDT and CDR2 is YNNKEL (reference sequence). The CDR3 nucleotides read TGTGCCAGCAGCCAACGATATACGCAGTATTTT. Translating it yields CASSQRYTQYF.